Below, 4 T cell receptor beta chains from the same sample are listed, as sequenced in a study of CD8 T cells in ankylosing spondylitis. TCRdb re-derived calls from the 5' RACE reads in MiXCR, one entry per CDR3 protein. The table shows 220,000 or so distinct CDR3 sequences, with roughly a tenth occurring only once. The sample was blood, either unsorted or a sorted T cell fraction (not recorded which). The receptors originated from a male donor with ankylosing spondylitis or in good health (not recorded which).

This clonotype showed up many times. V usage is TRBV7-8 and J usage is TRBJ2-2; D possibly corresponds to TRBD2 (5 bases). V was trimmed by 4 bases and J by 5 bases, leaving 14 bases between them. The CDR3 has 15 amino acids. Germline V lookup: CDR1 SGHVS, CDR2 FQNEAQ. CDR3 residues: CASSSMGAVTGELFF. In nucleotides, the CDR3 is TGTGCCAGCAGCTCCATGGGAGCGGTAACCGGGGAGCTGTTTTTT.

The chain joins TRBV3-1 to TRBJ2-1; 10 bases are shared with TRBD1. This CDR3 has 15 residues. Germline loops: CDR1 LGHDT, CDR2 YNNKEL (reference sequence). V gave up 4 bases and J gave up 7 bases; unmatched junction bases: 7. In nucleotides, the CDR3 is TGTGCCAGCAGCCTACCGGGACAGGGGTGGAATGAGCAGTTCTTC. It translates to CASSLPGQGWNEQFF.

There are many counts of this clonotype. The chain combines TRBV20-1 with TRBJ2-7, with unresolved D. Germline assignment: CDR1 DFQATT and CDR2 SNEGSKA (reference sequence). The V end lost 1 base, the J end lost 3 bases, and 4 bases lay between the germline ends. The CDR3 has 11 amino acids. CDR3 nucleotides: TGCAGTGCTAGAGGGGTCTACGAGCAGTACTTC. Translation: CSARGVYEQYF.

The chain recombines TRBV27 with TRBJ2-3; D uncertain. The CDR3 spans 16 residues. Trimming pared 5 bases from V and 2 bases from J, leaving 17 bases between. Germline lookup yields CDR1 MNHEY and CDR2 SMNVEV (reference sequence). The CDR3 sequence is CASSPGSTRSTDTQYF. The CDR3 coding sequence is TGTGCCAGCAGTCCGGGCTCCACCAGGTCCACAGATACGCAGTATTTT.